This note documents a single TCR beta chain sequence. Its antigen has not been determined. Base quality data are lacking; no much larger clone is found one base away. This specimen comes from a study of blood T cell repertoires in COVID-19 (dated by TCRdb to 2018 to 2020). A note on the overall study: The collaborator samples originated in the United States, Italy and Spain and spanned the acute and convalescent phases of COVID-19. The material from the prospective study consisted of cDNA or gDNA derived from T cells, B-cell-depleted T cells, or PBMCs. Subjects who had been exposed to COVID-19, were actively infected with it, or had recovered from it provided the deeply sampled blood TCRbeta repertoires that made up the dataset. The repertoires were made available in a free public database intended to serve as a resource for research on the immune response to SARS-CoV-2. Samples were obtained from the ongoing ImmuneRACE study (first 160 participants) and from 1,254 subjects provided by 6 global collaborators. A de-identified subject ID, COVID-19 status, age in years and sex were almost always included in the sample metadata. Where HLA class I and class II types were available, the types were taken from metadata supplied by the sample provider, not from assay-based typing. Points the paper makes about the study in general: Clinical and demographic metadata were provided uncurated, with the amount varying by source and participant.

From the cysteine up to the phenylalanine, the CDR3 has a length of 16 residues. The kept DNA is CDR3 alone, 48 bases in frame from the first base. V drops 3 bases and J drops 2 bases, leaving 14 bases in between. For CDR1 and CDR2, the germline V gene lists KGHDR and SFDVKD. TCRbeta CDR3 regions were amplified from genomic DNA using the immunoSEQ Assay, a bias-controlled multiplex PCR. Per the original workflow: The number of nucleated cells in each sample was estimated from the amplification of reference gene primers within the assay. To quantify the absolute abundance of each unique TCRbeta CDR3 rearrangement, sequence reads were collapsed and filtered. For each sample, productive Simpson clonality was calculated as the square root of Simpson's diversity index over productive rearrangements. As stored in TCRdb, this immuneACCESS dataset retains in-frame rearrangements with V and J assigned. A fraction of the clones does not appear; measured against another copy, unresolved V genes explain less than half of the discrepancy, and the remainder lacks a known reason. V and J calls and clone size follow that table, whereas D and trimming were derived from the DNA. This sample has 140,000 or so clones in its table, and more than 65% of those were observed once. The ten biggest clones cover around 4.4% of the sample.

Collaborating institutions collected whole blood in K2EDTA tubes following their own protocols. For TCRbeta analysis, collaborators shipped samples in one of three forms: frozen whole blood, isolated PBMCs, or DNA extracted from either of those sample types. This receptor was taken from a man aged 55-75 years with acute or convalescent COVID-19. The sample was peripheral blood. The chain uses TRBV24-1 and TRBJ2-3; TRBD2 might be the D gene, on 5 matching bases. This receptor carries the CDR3 CATSDLRAGITDTQYF. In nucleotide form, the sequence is TGTGCCACCAGTGATCTCCGGGCGGGTATCACAGATACGCAGTATTTT.